This entry concerns a single T cell receptor (beta chain). This sample is drawn from a study of blood T cell repertoires in COVID-19. Across the study: Specimens from acute and convalescent COVID-19 originated in the United States, Italy and Spain. From T cells, B-cell-depleted T cells, or PBMCs came the material, which was cDNA or gDNA.

V was trimmed by 4 bases and J by 4 bases, leaving 15 bases between them. The CDR3 extends over 15 amino acids. Germline CDR1 and CDR2: MDHEN and SYDVKM. The data were produced by immunoSEQ multiplex PCR, yet TCRdb's version contains in-frame clones alone and is incomplete. The table has roughly 85,000 clones, roughly 88% seen once; the top ten hold 25% to 35%. Sequenced: peripheral blood. V and J are TRBV28 and TRBJ2-3; the D is unclear. This receptor was obtained from a man in his forties or fifties with active or convalescent COVID-19. DNA of the CDR3: TGTGCCAGCAGTTCCCCGCCGGAGCACGCAGATACGCAGTATTTT. Translated: CASSSPPEHADTQYF. Supplemented by reference TRBV28 and TRBJ2-3, the full variable domain reads DVKVTQSSRYLVKRTGEKVFLECVQDMDHENMFWYRQDPGLGLRLIYFSYDVKMKEKGDIPEGYSVSREKKERFSLILESASTNQTSMYLCASSSPPEHADTQYFGPGTRLTVL.